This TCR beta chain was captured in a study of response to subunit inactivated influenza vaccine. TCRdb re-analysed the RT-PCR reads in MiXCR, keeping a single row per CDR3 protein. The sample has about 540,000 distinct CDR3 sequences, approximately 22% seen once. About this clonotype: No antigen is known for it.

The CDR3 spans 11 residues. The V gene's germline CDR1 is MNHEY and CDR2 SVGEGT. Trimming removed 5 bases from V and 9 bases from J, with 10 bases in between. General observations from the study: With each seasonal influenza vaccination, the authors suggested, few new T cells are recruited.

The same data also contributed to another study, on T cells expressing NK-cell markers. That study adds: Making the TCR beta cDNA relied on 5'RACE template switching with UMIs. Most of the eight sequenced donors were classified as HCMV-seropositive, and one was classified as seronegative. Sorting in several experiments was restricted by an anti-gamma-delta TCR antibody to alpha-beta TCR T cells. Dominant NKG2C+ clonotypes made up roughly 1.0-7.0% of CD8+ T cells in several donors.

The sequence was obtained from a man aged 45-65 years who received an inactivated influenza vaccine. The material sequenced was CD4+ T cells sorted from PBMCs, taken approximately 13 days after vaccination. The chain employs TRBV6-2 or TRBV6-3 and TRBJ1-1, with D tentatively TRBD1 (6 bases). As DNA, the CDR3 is TGTGCCAGCAGTGATGACAGGAAAGCTTTCTTT. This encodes CASSDDRKAFF.